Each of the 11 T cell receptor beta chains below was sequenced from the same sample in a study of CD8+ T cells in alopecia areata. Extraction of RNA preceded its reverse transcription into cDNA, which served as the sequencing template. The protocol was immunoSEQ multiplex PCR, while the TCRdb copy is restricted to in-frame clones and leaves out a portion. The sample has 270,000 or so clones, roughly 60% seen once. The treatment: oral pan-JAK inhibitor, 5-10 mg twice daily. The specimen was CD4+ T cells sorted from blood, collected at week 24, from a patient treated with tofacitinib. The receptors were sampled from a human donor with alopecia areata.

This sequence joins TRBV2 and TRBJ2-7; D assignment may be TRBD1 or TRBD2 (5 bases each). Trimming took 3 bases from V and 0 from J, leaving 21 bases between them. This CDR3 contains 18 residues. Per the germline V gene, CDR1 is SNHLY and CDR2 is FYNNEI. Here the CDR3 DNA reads TGTGCCAGCAGTGACCTCGGGACGTTTAGGGTAGGCTCCTACGAGCAGTACTTC. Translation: CASSDLGTFRVGSYEQYF.

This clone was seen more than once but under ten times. CDR3: CASSPRPGRVEQYF. CDR3 nucleotides: TGTGCCAGCAGCCCCAGACCCGGTAGGGTCGAGCAGTACTTC. The chain employs TRBV9 and TRBJ2-7; D is uncertain. Germline values: CDR1 SGDLS, CDR2 YYNGEE. Trimming left V 4 bases short and J 6 bases short, with 17 bases between. The CDR3 loop spans 14 amino acids.

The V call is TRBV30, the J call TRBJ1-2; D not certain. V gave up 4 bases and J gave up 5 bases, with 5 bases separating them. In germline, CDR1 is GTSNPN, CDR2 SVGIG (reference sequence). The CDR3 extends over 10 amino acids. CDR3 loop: CAWIGYGYTF. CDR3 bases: TGTGCCTGGATAGGGTATGGCTACACCTTC. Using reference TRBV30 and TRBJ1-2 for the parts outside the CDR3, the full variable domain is SQTIHQWPATLVQPVGSPLSLECTVEGTSNPNLYWYRQAAGRGLQLLFYSVGIGQISSEVPQNLSASRPQDRQFILSSKKLLLSDSGFYLCAWIGYGYTFGSGTRLTVV.

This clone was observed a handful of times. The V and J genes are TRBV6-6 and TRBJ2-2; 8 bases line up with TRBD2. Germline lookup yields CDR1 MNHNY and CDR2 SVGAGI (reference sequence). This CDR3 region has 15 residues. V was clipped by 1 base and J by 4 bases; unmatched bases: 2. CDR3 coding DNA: TGTGCCAGCAGTTACTTGCGGGGGGCCACCGGGGAGCTGTTTTTT. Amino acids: CASSYLRGATGELFF.

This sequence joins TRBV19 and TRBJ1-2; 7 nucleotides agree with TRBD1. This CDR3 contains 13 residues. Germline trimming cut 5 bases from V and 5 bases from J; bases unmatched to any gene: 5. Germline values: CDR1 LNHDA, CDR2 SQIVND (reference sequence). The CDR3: CASSADRMYGYTF. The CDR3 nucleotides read TGTGCCAGTAGTGCGGACAGGATGTATGGCTACACCTTC.

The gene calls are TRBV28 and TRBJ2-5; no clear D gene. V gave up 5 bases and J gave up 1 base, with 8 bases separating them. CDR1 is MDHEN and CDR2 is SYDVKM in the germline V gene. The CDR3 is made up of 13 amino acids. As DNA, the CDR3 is TGTGCCAGCAGTATACAGATCCAAGAGACCCAGTACTTC. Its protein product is CASSIQIQETQYF.

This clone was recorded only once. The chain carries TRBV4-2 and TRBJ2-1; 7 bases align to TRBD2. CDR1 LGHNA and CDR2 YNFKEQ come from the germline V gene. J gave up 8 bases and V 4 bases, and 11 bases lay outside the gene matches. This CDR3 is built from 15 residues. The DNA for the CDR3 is TGTGCCAGCAGCCTCCTCAGACTAGCCCCCCATGAGCAGTTCTTC. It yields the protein CASSLLRLAPHEQFF.

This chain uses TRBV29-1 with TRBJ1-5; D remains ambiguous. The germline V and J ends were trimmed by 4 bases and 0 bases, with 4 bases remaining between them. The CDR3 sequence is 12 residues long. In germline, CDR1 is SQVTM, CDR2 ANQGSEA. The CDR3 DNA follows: TGCAGCGTTGGATTTAGCAATCAGCCCCAGCATTTT. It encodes CSVGFSNQPQHF.

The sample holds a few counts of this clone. CDR3 region: CASNPQGDTGELFF. The DNA for the CDR3 is TGCGCCAGCAACCCACAGGGAGACACCGGGGAGCTGTTTTTT. The chain couples TRBV5-1 to TRBJ2-2, with D perhaps matching TRBD1 (6 bases). The CDR3 is 14 residues long. V was cut by 6 bases and J by 3 bases, with 12 bases left in between. The germline CDR1 and CDR2 sequences are SGHRS and YFSETQ.

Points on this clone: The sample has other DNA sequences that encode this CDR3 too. The CDR3 sequence: CSVRTGDSPLHF. The CDR3 DNA sequence: TGCAGCGTCCGGACAGGGGATTCACCCCTCCACTTT. V gene TRBV29-1 combines with J gene TRBJ1-6; 9 positions agree with TRBD1. The CDR3 has 12 residues. Germline CDR1 SQVTM, CDR2 ANQGSEA. J gave up 8 bases and V 6 bases, and 2 bases lay outside the gene matches.

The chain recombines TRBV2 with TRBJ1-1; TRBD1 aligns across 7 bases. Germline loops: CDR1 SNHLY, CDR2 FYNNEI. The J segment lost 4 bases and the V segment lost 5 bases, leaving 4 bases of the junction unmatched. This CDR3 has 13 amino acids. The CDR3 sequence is CASSSGQVTEAFF. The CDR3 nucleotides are TGTGCCAGCAGTTCAGGACAGGTCACTGAAGCTTTCTTT.